This T cell receptor beta chain was documented in a study of OX40 agonist ivuxolimab in advanced cancers. Whole-study context: Each patient was given ivuxolimab into a vein every 2 weeks, at 0.01 to 10 mg/kg. Partial responses occurred in Three dose-escalation patients, one with hepatocellular carcinoma and two with cutaneous melanoma. The dose-escalation cohort was approximately 84% male, with a mean age of around 60 years, ranging about 23 to 90.

Assay used: immunoSEQ multiplex PCR; TCRdb lists only in-frame clones, some missing. The table lists around 100,000 clones, about 87% of them singletons. V trimming: 3 bases; J trimming: 10 bases; junction bases outside the gene matches: 6. In germline, CDR1 is SGHNT, CDR2 YYREEE (reference sequence). This CDR3 is built from 12 residues. General observations from the study: On average, CD8+ T cells showed a greater number of expanded clones than CD4+.

A remark on this clone: Its antigen remains unknown.

Sequencing used CD4+ or CD8+ T cells sorted from blood, obtained in a trial of the OX40 agonist ivuxolimab. The TCR sequence derives from an adult with an advanced solid tumor such as melanoma, head and neck, liver or kidney cancer. J is TRBJ1-1 and V is TRBV5-4; 7 bases map to TRBD1. The CDR3 DNA sequence: TGTGCCAGCAGCTCGACAGGGCGGGGAGCTTTCTTT. Its translation: CASSSTGRGAFF.